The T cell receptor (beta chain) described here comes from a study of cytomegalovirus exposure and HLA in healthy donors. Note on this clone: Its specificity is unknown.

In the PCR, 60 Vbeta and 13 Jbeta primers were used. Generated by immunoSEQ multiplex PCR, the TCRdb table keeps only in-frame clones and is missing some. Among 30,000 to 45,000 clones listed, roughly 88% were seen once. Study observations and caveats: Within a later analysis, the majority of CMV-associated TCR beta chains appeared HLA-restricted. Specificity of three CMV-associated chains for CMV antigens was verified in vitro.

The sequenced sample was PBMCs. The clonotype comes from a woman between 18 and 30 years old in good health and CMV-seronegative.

CDR3: CASSYTPGQSYEQYF. CDR3 DNA: TGCGCCAGCAGCTATACTCCGGGACAGAGCTACGAGCAGTACTTC. The chain links TRBV4-1 to TRBJ2-5, with 7 positions matching TRBD1. The DNA end is a closer match to TRBJ2-7, so the J assignment may be wrong. The germline gives CDR1 MGHRA, CDR2 YSYEKL. The CDR3 runs to 15 residues.